What follows describes a single TCR beta chain. Primers included in the PCR were 60 Vbeta and 13 Jbeta primers. TCRdb's table, derived via immunoSEQ multiplex PCR, lists solely in-frame clones and lacks some. The data hold more than 140,000 clones, with around three fifths observed a single time. The sample is drawn from a study of cytomegalovirus exposure and HLA in healthy donors. Germline values: CDR1 SEHNR, CDR2 FQNEAQ (reference sequence). Trimming left V 5 bases short and J 13 bases short, with 15 bases between. The CDR3 totals 12 residues. Sequencing was performed on PBMCs. The sequence was obtained from a woman in her thirties in good health and CMV-seropositive. The chain recombines TRBV7-9 with TRBJ2-1; D is perhaps TRBD2 (6 bases). The CDR3 nucleotides read TGTGCCAGCAGCCGTCCGGGAGTCCCCCAGTTCTTC. Translating it yields CASSRPGVPQFF.